Each of the 21 T cell receptor beta chains below was sequenced from the same sample in a study of post-analysis software for immune sequencing data. The study, taken as a whole, reports: Patients used about five TRBV segments, including TRBV5-6, TRBV5-1 and TRBV20-1, more often than controls.

Every TCR beta cDNA library bore unique molecular identifiers. TCRdb analysed the PCR reads with MiXCR anew, one entry per CDR3 protein. The data show roughly 670,000 distinct CDR3 sequences, about 60% seen once. Their cognate antigens are unknown. Specimen: blood. These receptors were taken from a girl aged 2-15 years with multiple sclerosis.

This chain links TRBV9 with TRBJ2-7, with D uncertain. Trimming pared 2 bases from V and 7 bases from J, leaving 13 bases between. This CDR3 is 13 amino acids long. The germline CDR1 and CDR2 sequences are SGDLS and YYNGEE. The CDR3 reads CASSVQDLGEQYF. CDR3 in DNA: TGTGCCAGCAGCGTTCAGGACCTAGGGGAGCAGTACTTC.

As regards this clonotype: The junction does not match germline at one end; this may be a read error. The genes are TRBV20-1 and TRBJ2-5, with 7 bases fitting TRBD1. The length of the CDR3 is 17 residues. Germline lookup yields CDR1 DFQATT and CDR2 SNEGSKA (reference sequence). CDR3 residues: CSAIDPETGEYQKTQYF. For the CDR3, the DNA is TGCAGTGCTATAGACCCCGAAACAGGGGAATACCAAAAGACCCAGTACTTC.

This chain uses TRBV20-1 with TRBJ1-4, with D possibly matching TRBD1 (5 bases). The length of the CDR3 is 11 residues. V lost 4 bases to trimming and J lost 8 bases, with 8 bases between them. Germline CDR1 DFQATT, CDR2 SNEGSKA (reference sequence). The CDR3 is CSAKGDEKLFF. In nucleotides, the CDR3 is TGCAGTGCTAAAGGGGACGAAAAACTGTTTTTT.

The chain uses TRBV20-1 and TRBJ2-4; D gene ambiguous. Trimming pared 0 bases from V and 1 base from J, leaving 10 bases between. The V gene's germline CDR1 is DFQATT and CDR2 SNEGSKA (reference sequence). The CDR3 length is 15 residues. The CDR3 DNA reads TGCAGTGCTAGAGATCTGGGGTGGGCCAAAAACATTCAGTACTTC. This codes for CSARDLGWAKNIQYF.

The chain employs TRBV5-4 and TRBJ2-5; the D gene is possibly TRBD1 (6 bases). Germline CDR1 reads SGHNT; CDR2 reads YYREEE (reference sequence). V was cut by 0 bases and J by 5 bases, with 14 bases left in between. The CDR3 is made up of 15 amino acids. The CDR3 is CASSLDLLGAETQYF. CDR3 sequence (DNA): TGTGCCAGCAGCTTGGATCTATTGGGGGCTGAGACCCAGTACTTC.

Details on this clonotype: The junction does not match germline at one end; this may be a read error. V and J are TRBV7-9 and TRBJ1-2, with D possibly TRBD1 on 5 matching bases. CDR1 SEHNR and CDR2 FQNEAQ come from the germline V gene (reference sequence). CDR3 size: 14 residues. The CDR3 nucleotides read TGTGTCAGCAGTACCTTGGGGGAGGACTATGGCTACACCTTC. It translates to CVSSTLGEDYGYTF.

The rearrangement joins TRBV20-1 to TRBJ2-3; D might be TRBD1 or TRBD2, each matching 6 bases. The CDR3 runs to 15 residues. V shed 3 bases and J shed 1 base, with 14 bases lying between them. CDR1 DFQATT and CDR2 SNEGSKA come from the germline V gene (reference sequence). The CDR3 sequence is CSARSGASGTDTQYF. CDR3 DNA sequence: TGCAGTGCTAGGTCAGGGGCTAGCGGCACAGATACGCAGTATTTT.

The count of this clonotype is one. The V call is TRBV20-1, the J call TRBJ2-6; D unclear. Trimming cost V 2 bases and J 0 bases, with 17 bases left between them. Germline lookup yields CDR1 DFQATT and CDR2 SNEGSKA (reference sequence). The CDR3 length is 18 residues. CDR3 in DNA: TGCAGTGCTAGAAGGCCCTTGGGCGGCTCCTCTGGGGCCAACGTCCTGACTTTC. Its protein is CSARRPLGGSSGANVLTF.

The V and J genes are TRBV9 and TRBJ1-6, with a possible D match to TRBD1 (6 bases). Trimming pared 3 bases from V and 8 bases from J, leaving 9 bases between. CDR1 SGDLS and CDR2 YYNGEE come from the germline V gene. The CDR3 contains 13 residues. For the CDR3, the DNA is TGTGCCAGCAGCGCCGCAGGGGATTCACCCCTCCACTTT. Amino acid sequence: CASSAAGDSPLHF.

This clonotype has more than one count but fewer than ten. The J gene is TRBJ2-7, the V gene TRBV12-5, with TRBD2 matching 8 bases. Germline loops: CDR1 LGHNT, CDR2 FRNRAP. V was pared by 5 bases and J by 3 bases, with 21 bases of the junction left unmatched. This CDR3 contains 19 residues. The CDR3 region has the DNA TGTGCTAGTGGTCCCCTCTCGCTGGTAAAGCGGGAGAGATGCTACGAGCAGTACTTC. This encodes CASGPLSLVKRERCYEQYF.

There are a few counts of this clonotype. CDR3 DNA: TGCAGTGCTTCGACTAGCGGGGGAAGCACAGATACGCAGTATTTT. Amino acids: CSASTSGGSTDTQYF. V and J are TRBV20-1 and TRBJ2-3; 12 bases agree with TRBD2. Per the germline V gene, CDR1 is DFQATT and CDR2 is SNEGSKA (reference sequence). The trim removed 5 bases at V and 0 bases at J, leaving 3 bases unmatched. The CDR3 extends over 15 amino acids.

V and J are TRBV12-3 or TRBV12-4 and TRBJ2-1, with unresolved D. The CDR3 contains 9 residues. The V and J ends lost 5 bases and 15 bases respectively, with 8 bases between them. CDR3 loop: CASSPPPFF. Here the CDR3 DNA reads TGTGCCAGCAGTCCCCCTCCGTTCTTC.

This chain connects TRBV11-2 to TRBJ2-5; perhaps TRBD1 as D (6 bases). CDR3 length: 14 residues. The V and J ends lost 1 base and 5 bases respectively, with 11 bases between them. CDR1 and CDR2 from the germline V gene are SGHAT and FQNNGV. CDR3 residues: CASSLVTGKETQYF. The CDR3 nucleotides are TGTGCCAGCAGCTTAGTAACAGGGAAGGAGACCCAGTACTTC.

The rearrangement joins TRBV3-1 to TRBJ2-7; 11 nucleotides agree with TRBD2. V was pared by 0 bases and J by 7 bases, with 8 bases of the junction left unmatched. Germline V lookup: CDR1 LGHDT, CDR2 YNNKEL (reference sequence). The CDR3 sequence is 16 residues long. CDR3 amino acids: CASSQDLASGRREQYF. CDR3 nucleotide sequence: TGTGCCAGCAGCCAAGATTTGGCTAGCGGGAGGAGGGAGCAGTACTTC.

Only a few counts were recorded for this clonotype. This CDR3 reads CASSRTRRNEQFF. DNA for the CDR3: TGTGCCAGCAGCCGGACCAGGAGGAATGAGCAGTTCTTC. The genes are TRBV7-2 and TRBJ2-1, with D perhaps matching TRBD2 (5 bases). The germline gives CDR1 SGHTA, CDR2 FQGNSA. V gave up 5 bases and J gave up 7 bases, with 12 bases separating them. The CDR3 totals 13 residues.

This clonotype was detected a few times. V gene TRBV5-5 combines with J gene TRBJ2-1; TRBD1 aligns across 7 bases. The CDR3 runs 13 residues. Germline V gene sequence: CDR1 SGHKS, CDR2 YYEKEE (reference sequence). After removal of 7 bases from V and 5 bases from J, the junction contained 6 bases not matched to a gene. The CDR3 DNA reads as TGTGCCAGCTCCCAGGGGGTTCACAATGAGCAGTTCTTC. This codes for CASSQGVHNEQFF.

The CDR3 coding sequence is TGTGCCAGCAGCCTATCCGGACCCATGAACACTGAAGCTTTCTTT. Its translation is CASSLSGPMNTEAFF. The rearrangement joins TRBV11-2 to TRBJ1-1; D is unclear. CDR1 SGHAT and CDR2 FQNNGV come from the germline V gene. Trimming removed 5 bases from V and 0 bases from J, with 13 bases in between. The length of the CDR3 is 15 residues.

The chain uses TRBV29-1 and TRBJ2-3; no reliable D call. CDR1 is SQVTM, CDR2 ANQGSEA, per germline. This CDR3 has 12 amino acids. The DNA for the CDR3 is TGCGGCGCAGACACCTCCACAGATACGCAGTATTTT. This sequence encodes CGADTSTDTQYF.

The V call is TRBV9, the J call TRBJ2-1, with 7 nucleotides matching TRBD2. CDR1 and CDR2 (germline): SGDLS, YYNGEE. CDR3 length equals 16 residues. V gave up 4 bases and J gave up 10 bases; unmatched junction bases: 17. Written as DNA, the CDR3 is TGTGCCAGCAGCACACGTTCCCTAGCGGCCCTGGGGGAGCAGTTCTTC. This translates into CASSTRSLAALGEQFF.

J is TRBJ1-5 and V is TRBV15; D unresolved. The CDR3 runs 15 residues. Germline CDR1 LNHNV, CDR2 YYDKDF (reference sequence). Between the trimmed V and J ends, which lost 0 bases and 7 bases, there was a span of 13 bases. The DNA of the CDR3 is TGTGCCACCAGCAGAGATCGCCAGGCGTCCCAGCCCCAGCATTTT. As protein: CATSRDRQASQPQHF.

This clonotype was recorded a few times. This chain links TRBV5-1 with TRBJ2-7; TRBD1 agrees at 7 bases. The J call may not be correct, given that the DNA end is closer to TRBJ2-4. The CDR3 consists of 13 residues. CDR1 is SGHRS and CDR2 is YFSETQ in the germline V gene. CDR3 amino acids: CASSLPGGNIQYF. CDR3 bases: TGCGCCAGCAGCCTGCCAGGGGGAAACATTCAGTACTTC.